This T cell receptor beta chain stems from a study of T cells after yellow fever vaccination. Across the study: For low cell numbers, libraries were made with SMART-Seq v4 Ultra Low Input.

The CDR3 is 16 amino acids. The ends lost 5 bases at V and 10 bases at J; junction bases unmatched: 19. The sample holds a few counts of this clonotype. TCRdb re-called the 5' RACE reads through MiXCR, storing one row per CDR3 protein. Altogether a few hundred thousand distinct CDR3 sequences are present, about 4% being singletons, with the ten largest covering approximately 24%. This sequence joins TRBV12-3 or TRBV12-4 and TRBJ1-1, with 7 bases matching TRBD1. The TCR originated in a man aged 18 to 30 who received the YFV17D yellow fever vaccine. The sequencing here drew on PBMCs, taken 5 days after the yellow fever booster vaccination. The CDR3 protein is CASSKRDSSPRSRAFF. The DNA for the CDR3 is TGTGCCAGCAGTAAGAGGGACAGCTCGCCCAGAAGCAGAGCTTTCTTT.